Listed below are T cell receptor beta chains from one sample, sequenced in a study of CD8+CD57+ T cells in acquired aplastic anemia. Using its own MiXCR run on the reads, TCRdb lists one record per CDR3 protein. Of 180,000 or so distinct CDR3 sequences listed, 48% are singletons. Specimen: sorted CD4+, CD8+, or CD8+CD57+ T cells (not recorded which) from PBMCs. All receptors derive from a human donor with aplastic anemia. Each CDR3 is given with its conserved first and last residue. Each record gives: CDR3 length, D gene, V gene, J gene, clone size, CDR3 DNA, CDR3 protein. The D gene is left open where the match is weak. Clone size is not always given. Where it is, it says once, few, many or a class for expanded clones.

>13|NA|TRBV19|TRBJ1-1|few
TGTGCCAGTAGTATGACGGCGTACACTGAAGCTTTCTTT
CASSMTAYTEAFF
>14|NA|TRBV19|TRBJ1-1|NA
TGTGCCAGTAGTATCTCCTCGTCGAACACTGAAGCTTTCTTT
CASSISSSNTEAFF
>15|TRBD1|TRBV25-1|TRBJ1-6|few
TGTGCCAGCAGAAGCCCCAGGGGGGCTAATTCACTCCTCCACTTT
CASRSPRGANSLLHF
>14|NA|TRBV5-1|TRBJ1-6|NA
TGCGCCAGCAGCTTGTCCCAGGGATACTCACCCCTCCACTTT
CASSLSQGYSPLHF
>14|TRBD1|TRBV2|TRBJ2-5|NA
TGTGCCAGCAGCGGACAGGGGTACCAAGAGACCCAGTACTTC
CASSGQGYQETQYF
>14|NA|TRBV28|TRBJ2-7|few
TGTGCCAGCAGTTTATCCAGGGCGCCCCTCGAGCAGTACTTC
CASSLSRAPLEQYF
>14|TRBD1|TRBV2|TRBJ1-2|many
TGTGCCAGTAGGGGGACAGCCCGTCTCTATGGCTACACCTTC
CASRGTARLYGYTF
>17|NA|TRBV15|TRBJ2-3|NA
TGTGCCACCAGTGTTAGCGGTGCCAGCACCTATCGACAGACGCAGTATTTT
CATSVSGASTYRQTQYF
>12|NA|TRBV6-2/TRBV6-3|TRBJ2-3|once
TGTGCCAGCGGTTCGCTCACAGATACGCAGTGTTTT
CASGSLTDTQCF
>15|NA|TRBV19|TRBJ1-2|many
TGTGCCAGTAAACGGACGGCTGTCACTAACTATGGCTACACCTTC
CASKRTAVTNYGYTF
>13|NA|TRBV24-1|TRBJ1-2|NA
TGTGCCACCAGTGCTGGGACATCAGATGGCTACACCTTC
CATSAGTSDGYTF
>14|NA|TRBV3-1|TRBJ1-1|NA
TGTGCCAGCAGCCATAATGGGGTGAACACTGAAGCTTTCTTT
CASSHNGVNTEAFF
>12|NA|TRBV2|TRBJ2-7|NA
TGTGCCAGCACCTCGATCTCCTACGAGCAGTACTTC
CASTSISYEQYF
>14|NA|TRBV7-2|TRBJ1-6|once
TGTGCCAGCAGCTCCATCCCGACAGATTCACCCCTCCACTTT
CASSSIPTDSPLHF
>16|TRBD1|TRBV3-1|TRBJ2-7|many
TGTGCCAGCAGCCAAGTATGGAGACAGGGGTTGCGCGAGCAGTACTTC
CASSQVWRQGLREQYF
>16|NA|TRBV4-1|TRBJ2-7|many
TGCGCCAGCAGCCAAGGGGGCGACAGGTTTTCCTACGAGCAGTACTTC
CASSQGGDRFSYEQYF
>19|TRBD2|TRBV11-1|TRBJ2-5|NA
TGTGCCAGCAGCTTAGGGGCTAGCGGGAGGGCGGGGTTCCAAGAGACCCAGTACTTC
CASSLGASGRAGFQETQYF
>14|NA|TRBV20-1|TRBJ1-6|NA
TGCAGTGCTAGAAGGGCAGAGCTTAATTCACCCCTCCACTTT
CSARRAELNSPLHF
>13|NA|TRBV2|TRBJ1-2|once
TGTGCCAGCAGTGGGGAGAGGGGTGTAGGCTACACCTTC
CASSGERGVGYTF
>11|NA|TRBV20-1|TRBJ2-5|NA
TGCAGTGCCAACGTTGGGGAGACCCAGTACTTC
CSANVGETQYF
>12|NA|TRBV19|TRBJ2-5|few
TGTGCCAGTTCAAGGGCTGGAGAGACCCAGTACTTC
CASSRAGETQYF
>13|NA|TRBV20-1|TRBJ1-1|many
TGCAGTGCTAGAGGGCCGGGGAGCACTGAAGCTTTCTTT
CSARGPGSTEAFF
>15|NA|TRBV25-1|TRBJ1-1|NA
TGTGCCAGCAGTGGGGCAGGGTGGATGCGCACTGAAGCTTTCTTC
CASSGAGWMRTEAFF
>17|TRBD1|TRBV5-1|TRBJ1-6|NA
TGCGCCAGCAGCTTTGGAGGACAGGGCGCCGGTAATTCACCCCTCCACTTT
CASSFGGQGAGNSPLHF
>14|TRBD2|TRBV29-1|TRBJ2-7|NA
TGCAGCGTATCGGGACTAGCGGGAGTTTACGAGCAGTACTTC
CSVSGLAGVYEQYF
>17|NA|TRBV9|TRBJ2-2|many
TGTGCCAGCAGCGTAGGAGGCAGATCTAAGAACACCGGGGAGCTGTTTTTT
CASSVGGRSKNTGELFF
>16|TRBD1|TRBV5-1|TRBJ2-5|many
TGCGCCAGCAGCTTGACCTCGGGACAGCCTGAAGAGACCCAGTACTTC
CASSLTSGQPEETQYF
>15|NA|TRBV24-1|TRBJ1-3|NA
TGTGCCACCAGTGATCCGAGGACAGCAGGAAACACCATATATTTT
CATSDPRTAGNTIYF
>14|TRBD2|TRBV20-1|TRBJ2-1|many
TGCAGTGCTGGCCCGGGACTAGCGGCCAATGAGCAGTTCTTC
CSAGPGLAANEQFF
>14|NA|TRBV4-2|TRBJ2-1|NA
TGTGCCAGCAGCCAAGATAGGTCGGTCCTTGGGCAGTTCTTC
CASSQDRSVLGQFF
>14|TRBD1|TRBV19|TRBJ1-5|many
TGTGCCACCAGCCGGACAGGGATCAATCAGCCCCAGCATTTT
CATSRTGINQPQHF
>11|NA|TRBV2|TRBJ1-2|NA
TGTGCCAGCAGTCCCCGCTATGGCTACACCTTC
CASSPRYGYTF
>14|NA|TRBV30|TRBJ1-5|NA
TGTGCCTGGAGTTTAGGGGGTAGGGGTCAGCCCCAGCATTTT
CAWSLGGRGQPQHF
>14|NA|TRBV18|TRBJ1-3|few
TGTGCCAGCTCACCGATTCCGAACGGAAACACCATATATTTT
CASSPIPNGNTIYF
>14|TRBD2|TRBV29-1|TRBJ2-3|many
TGCAGCGTTCACGGGAGGGCCCTCCCGGATACGCAGTATTTT
CSVHGRALPDTQYF
>14|NA|TRBV10-1|TRBJ2-2|once
TGCGCCAGCAGTGGTGCAGGGAATACCGGGGAGCTGTTTTTT
CASSGAGNTGELFF
>14|NA|TRBV3-1|TRBJ2-7|many
TGTGCCAGCAGCATGTCTACTACCTCTCGGGAGCAGTACTTC
CASSMSTTSREQYF
>12|NA|TRBV20-1|TRBJ1-1|NA
NA
CSALRVGTGSFF
>13|NA|TRBV7-2|TRBJ2-7|NA
TGTGCCAGCAGACTCCGACAGGCCTACGAGCAGTACTTC
CASRLRQAYEQYF
>15|NA|TRBV19|TRBJ2-7|NA
TGTGCCAGTAGTTTCGGAGCCCTGGACTATTACGAGCAGTACTTC
CASSFGALDYYEQYF
>15|NA|TRBV24-1|TRBJ2-1|NA
TGTGCCACCAGTGATTCAGCAAGCTCCTACAATGAGCAGTTCTTC
CATSDSASSYNEQFF
>15|TRBD1|TRBV15|TRBJ2-5|NA
TGTGCCACCAGCAGAGATTCAGGGGGCGGGGAGACCCAGTACTTC
CATSRDSGGGETQYF
>12|NA|TRBV28|TRBJ2-7|few
TGTGCCAGCATAGGAAGCGTCTACGAGCAGTACTTC
CASIGSVYEQYF
>15|TRBD2|TRBV7-9|TRBJ2-7|once
TGTGCCAGCAGCTTAGAGGCTAGCGGATCCTACGAGCAGTACTTC
CASSLEASGSYEQYF
>14|TRBD1|TRBV2|TRBJ1-3|few
TGTGCCAGCAGGATGACAGGGCCCGGAAACACCATATATTTT
CASRMTGPGNTIYF
>15|NA|TRBV10-3|TRBJ2-6|once
TGTGCCATCAGTGAGCCATCTCCAGGGGCCAACGTCCTGACTTTC
CAISEPSPGANVLTF
>17|NA|TRBV19|TRBJ1-6|NA
TGTGCCAGTAGTTCACTCGCCGGGGGGGCAAAGGGCTCACCCCTCCACTTT
CASSSLAGGAKGSPLHF
>14|NA|TRBV4-2|TRBJ2-1|NA
TGTGCCAGCAGCCCCCGGACCCGAAACAATGAGCAGTTCTTC
CASSPRTRNNEQFF
>14|NA|TRBV6-2/TRBV6-3|TRBJ2-1|many
TGTGCCAGCAGTTTAATTGGGAGCGGTAATGAGCAGTTCTTC
CASSLIGSGNEQFF
>13|NA|TRBV24-1|TRBJ2-1|many
TGTGCCACCATTTCTGTCACCGGCGATGAGCAGTTCTTC
CATISVTGDEQFF
>13|NA|TRBV15|TRBJ2-7|few
TGTGCCACCAGCAGAGATCCCCAGCAAGGGCAGTACTTC
CATSRDPQQGQYF
>12|NA|TRBV10-3|TRBJ2-5|NA
TGTGCCATCAGTGATAGGGAAGAGACCCAGTACTTC
CAISDREETQYF